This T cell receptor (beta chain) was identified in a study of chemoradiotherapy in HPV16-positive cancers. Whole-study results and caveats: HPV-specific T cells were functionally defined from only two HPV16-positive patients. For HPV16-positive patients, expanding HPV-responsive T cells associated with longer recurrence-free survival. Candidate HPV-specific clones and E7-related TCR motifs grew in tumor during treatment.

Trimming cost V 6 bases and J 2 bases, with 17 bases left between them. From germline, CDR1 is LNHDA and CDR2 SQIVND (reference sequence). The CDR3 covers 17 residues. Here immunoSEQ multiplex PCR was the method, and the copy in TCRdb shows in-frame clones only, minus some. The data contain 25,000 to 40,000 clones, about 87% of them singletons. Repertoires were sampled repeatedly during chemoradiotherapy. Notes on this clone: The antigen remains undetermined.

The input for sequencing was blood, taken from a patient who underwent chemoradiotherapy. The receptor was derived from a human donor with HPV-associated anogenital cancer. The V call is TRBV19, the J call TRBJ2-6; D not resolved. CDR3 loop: CASSHQPGSAGANVLTF. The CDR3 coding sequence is TGTGCCAGTAGCCACCAACCAGGTTCGGCTGGGGCCAACGTCCTGACTTTC.